The clone carrying this T cell receptor beta chain was seen ten or more times. Its antigen is not known. These data come from a study of T cell repertoires in cytomegalovirus infection. Study at large: From public TCR beta signatures came an indication of both CMV infection and matching HLA type.

Deletions cut 0 bases from V and 3 bases from J, with 9 bases between. There are 14 residues in the CDR3. Overall study findings and caveats: Frequencies of public TCR beta families were cumulated, and this identified carriers of CMV plus the relevant HLA. Dominating the ex vivo response were TCR beta clonotypes that were CMV-specific and HLA-C-restricted.

TCRdb itself ran the reads through MiXCR, one entry per CDR3 protein. In the table there are approximately 250,000 distinct CDR3 sequences, 6% to 8% of which are singletons. Sequenced sample: PBMCs. The V gene is TRBV12-3 or TRBV12-4, the J gene TRBJ2-7; either TRBD1 or TRBD2 may supply D (5 bases each). The TCR sequence derives from a human donor in good health (CMV status not recorded). Some clones in this sample may be carry-over from other donors' samples. CDR3 DNA: TGTGCCAGCAGTTTAGCAGGGGAGAGCTACGAGCAGTACTTC. It yields the protein CASSLAGESYEQYF.